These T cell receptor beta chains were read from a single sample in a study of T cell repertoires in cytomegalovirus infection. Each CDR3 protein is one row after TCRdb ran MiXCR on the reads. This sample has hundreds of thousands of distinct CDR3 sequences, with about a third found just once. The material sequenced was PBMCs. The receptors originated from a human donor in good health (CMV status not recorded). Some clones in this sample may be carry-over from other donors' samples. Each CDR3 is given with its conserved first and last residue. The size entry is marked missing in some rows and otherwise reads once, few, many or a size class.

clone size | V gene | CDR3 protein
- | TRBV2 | CASKKGAGNQPQHF
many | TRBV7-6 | CASSLVPQETQYF
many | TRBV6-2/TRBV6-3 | CASGPHEQFF
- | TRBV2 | CASRPRTAASTDTQYF
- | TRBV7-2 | CASSLAGVGGNTIYF
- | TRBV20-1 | CSAKNRWRVTTELNSPLHF
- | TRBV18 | CASSPVIWRGPDGTQYF
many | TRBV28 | CASRLTGPYEQYF
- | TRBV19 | CASTQSSYNEQFF
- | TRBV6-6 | CASSYLGSTLNYGYTF
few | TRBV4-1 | CASSQVQVYEQYF
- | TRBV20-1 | CSARVILDMNEQYF
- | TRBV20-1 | CSARERFIGTSGQETQYF
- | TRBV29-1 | CSVDHRANADTQYF
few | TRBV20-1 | CSARGGGTAETQYF
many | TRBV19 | CASSIWERDNEQFF
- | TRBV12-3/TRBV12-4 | CASSLGSREEKLFF
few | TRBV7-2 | CASSRTQLPPYEQYF
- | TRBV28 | CASSPQMKLGGSGIPVYEQFF
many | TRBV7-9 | CASSEHGTGKAMEAEAFF
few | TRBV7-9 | CASSLPGPGEQYF
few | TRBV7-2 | CASSFPQGRDNYGYTF
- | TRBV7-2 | CASSRGQGYREQYF
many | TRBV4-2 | CASSQDGDSGANVLTF
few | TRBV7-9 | CASSLAMGAQYF
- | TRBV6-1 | CASSRDRVANTIYF
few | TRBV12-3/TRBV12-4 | CASSLRGDVEQYF
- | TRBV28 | CASREWDRAGTNEKLFF
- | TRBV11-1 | CASSLSSSGRTGELFF
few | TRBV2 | CASLRRGISSYNEQFF
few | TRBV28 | CASSSPAGGDQPQHF
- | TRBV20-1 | CSARLTTGTYEQYF
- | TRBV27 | CASSSGTSGLNEQFF
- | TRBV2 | CASSQDRGLDTQYF
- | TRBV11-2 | CASSLVSGPEQYF
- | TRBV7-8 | CASSLHGGNEQFF
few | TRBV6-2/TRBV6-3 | CASSVNHMNTEAFF
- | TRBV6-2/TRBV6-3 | CASSPGTGGFTDTQYF
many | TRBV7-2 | CASSLAAGEAFF
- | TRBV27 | CASSLVAGAPYEQYF
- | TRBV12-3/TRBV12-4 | CASSLAEGFEQFF
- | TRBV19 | CASSRDRTEKLFF
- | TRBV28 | CASSSGAPTSYNEQFF
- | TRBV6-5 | CASSFVGLETPLYYGYTF
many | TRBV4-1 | CASSQGAYEQYF
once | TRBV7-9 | CASSSPGGTGADNEQFF
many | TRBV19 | CASRVGRMNTGELFF
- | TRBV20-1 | CSAGEGGMDTDTQYF
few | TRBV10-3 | CAISESAGSSYEQYF
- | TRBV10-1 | CASSESGDRVYEQYF
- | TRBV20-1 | CSARGRRTGNTIYF
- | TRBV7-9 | CASSLPVADTQYF
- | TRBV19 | CASRRQFNTEAFF
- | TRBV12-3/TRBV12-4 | CASSFSLNYGYTF
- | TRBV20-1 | CSVSGGPTSTDTQYF